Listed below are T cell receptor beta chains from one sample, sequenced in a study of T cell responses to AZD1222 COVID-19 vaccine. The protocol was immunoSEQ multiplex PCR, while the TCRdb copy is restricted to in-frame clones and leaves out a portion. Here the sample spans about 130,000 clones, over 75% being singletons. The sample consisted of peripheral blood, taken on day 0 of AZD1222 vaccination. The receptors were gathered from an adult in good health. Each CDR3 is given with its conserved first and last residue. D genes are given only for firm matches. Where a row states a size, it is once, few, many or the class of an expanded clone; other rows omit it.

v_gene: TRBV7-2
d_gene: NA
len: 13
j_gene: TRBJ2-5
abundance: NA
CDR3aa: CASSTFGSETQYF
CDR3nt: TGTGCCAGCAGCACGTTCGGGTCGGAGACCCAGTACTTC

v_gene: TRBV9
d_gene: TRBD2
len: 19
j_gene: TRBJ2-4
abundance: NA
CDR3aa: CASSVGAGGPLPAKNIQYF
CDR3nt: TGTGCCAGCAGCGTAGGGGCGGGAGGGCCCCTCCCAGCCAAAAACATTCAGTACTTC

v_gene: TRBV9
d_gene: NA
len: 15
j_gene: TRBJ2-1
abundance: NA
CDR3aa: CASSVEGEVGREQFF
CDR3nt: TGTGCCAGCAGCGTAGAGGGGGAGGTGGGCCGGGAGCAGTTCTTC

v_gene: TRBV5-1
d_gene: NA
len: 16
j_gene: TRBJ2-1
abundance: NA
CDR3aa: CASSLVGAASYNEQFF
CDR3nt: TGCGCCAGCAGCTTGGTCGGAGCGGCTTCCTACAATGAGCAGTTCTTC

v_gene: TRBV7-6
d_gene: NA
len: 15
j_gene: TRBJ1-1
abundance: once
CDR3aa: CASSRLSGGRTEAFF
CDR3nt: TGTGCCAGCAGCCGACTCAGTGGAGGGCGAACTGAAGCTTTCTTT

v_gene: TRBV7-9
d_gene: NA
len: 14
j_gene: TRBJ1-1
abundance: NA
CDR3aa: CASSTRGGSTEAFF
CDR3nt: TGTGCCAGCAGCACAAGAGGGGGGAGCACTGAAGCTTTCTTT

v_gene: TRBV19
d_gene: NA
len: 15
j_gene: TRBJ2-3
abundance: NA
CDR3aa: CASSLIAASTDTQYF
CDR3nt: TGTGCCAGTAGCCTTATAGCGGCTAGCACAGATACGCAGTATTTT

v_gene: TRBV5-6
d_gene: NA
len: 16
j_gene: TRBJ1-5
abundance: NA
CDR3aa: CASSFTGDYSNQPQHF
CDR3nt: TGTGCCAGCAGCTTTACTGGGGATTATAGCAATCAGCCCCAGCATTTT

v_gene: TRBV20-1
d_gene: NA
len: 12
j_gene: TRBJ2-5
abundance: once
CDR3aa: CSASRGFETQYF
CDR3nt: TGCAGTGCTAGTCGCGGGTTCGAGACCCAGTACTTC

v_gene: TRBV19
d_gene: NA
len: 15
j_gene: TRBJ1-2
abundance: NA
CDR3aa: CASSMARMMNYGYTF
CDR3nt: TGTGCCAGTAGTATGGCACGGATGATGAACTATGGCTACACCTTC

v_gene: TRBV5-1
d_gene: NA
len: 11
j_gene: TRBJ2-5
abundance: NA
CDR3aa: CASSFQETQYF
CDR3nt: TGCGCCAGCAGCTTTCAAGAGACCCAGTACTTC

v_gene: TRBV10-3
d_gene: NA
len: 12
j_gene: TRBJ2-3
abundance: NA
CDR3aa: CAISTHTDTQYF
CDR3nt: TGTGCCATCAGTACCCACACAGATACGCAGTATTTT

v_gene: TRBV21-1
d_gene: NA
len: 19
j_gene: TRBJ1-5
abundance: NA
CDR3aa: CASSKADRGLRKCNQPQHF
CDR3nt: TGTGCCAGCAGCAAAGCTGACAGGGGGCTAAGAAAATGCAATCAGCCCCAGCATTTT

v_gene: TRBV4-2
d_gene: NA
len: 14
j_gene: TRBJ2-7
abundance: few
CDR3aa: CASSHRGSSYEQYF
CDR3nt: TGTGCCAGCAGCCACAGGGGAAGCTCCTACGAGCAGTACTTC

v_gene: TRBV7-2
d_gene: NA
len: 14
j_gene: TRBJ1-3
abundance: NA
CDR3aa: CASSSGGDGNTIYF
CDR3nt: TGTGCCAGCAGTTCCGGGGGGGACGGAAACACCATATATTTT

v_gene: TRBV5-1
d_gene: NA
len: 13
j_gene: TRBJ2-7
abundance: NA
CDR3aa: CASSLGSFYEQYF
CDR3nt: TGCGCCAGCAGCTTGGGATCTTTCTACGAGCAGTACTTC

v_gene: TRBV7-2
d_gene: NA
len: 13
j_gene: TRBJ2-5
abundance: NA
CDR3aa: CASSFWGRETQYF
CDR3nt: TGTGCCAGCAGCTTTTGGGGCAGGGAGACCCAGTACTTC